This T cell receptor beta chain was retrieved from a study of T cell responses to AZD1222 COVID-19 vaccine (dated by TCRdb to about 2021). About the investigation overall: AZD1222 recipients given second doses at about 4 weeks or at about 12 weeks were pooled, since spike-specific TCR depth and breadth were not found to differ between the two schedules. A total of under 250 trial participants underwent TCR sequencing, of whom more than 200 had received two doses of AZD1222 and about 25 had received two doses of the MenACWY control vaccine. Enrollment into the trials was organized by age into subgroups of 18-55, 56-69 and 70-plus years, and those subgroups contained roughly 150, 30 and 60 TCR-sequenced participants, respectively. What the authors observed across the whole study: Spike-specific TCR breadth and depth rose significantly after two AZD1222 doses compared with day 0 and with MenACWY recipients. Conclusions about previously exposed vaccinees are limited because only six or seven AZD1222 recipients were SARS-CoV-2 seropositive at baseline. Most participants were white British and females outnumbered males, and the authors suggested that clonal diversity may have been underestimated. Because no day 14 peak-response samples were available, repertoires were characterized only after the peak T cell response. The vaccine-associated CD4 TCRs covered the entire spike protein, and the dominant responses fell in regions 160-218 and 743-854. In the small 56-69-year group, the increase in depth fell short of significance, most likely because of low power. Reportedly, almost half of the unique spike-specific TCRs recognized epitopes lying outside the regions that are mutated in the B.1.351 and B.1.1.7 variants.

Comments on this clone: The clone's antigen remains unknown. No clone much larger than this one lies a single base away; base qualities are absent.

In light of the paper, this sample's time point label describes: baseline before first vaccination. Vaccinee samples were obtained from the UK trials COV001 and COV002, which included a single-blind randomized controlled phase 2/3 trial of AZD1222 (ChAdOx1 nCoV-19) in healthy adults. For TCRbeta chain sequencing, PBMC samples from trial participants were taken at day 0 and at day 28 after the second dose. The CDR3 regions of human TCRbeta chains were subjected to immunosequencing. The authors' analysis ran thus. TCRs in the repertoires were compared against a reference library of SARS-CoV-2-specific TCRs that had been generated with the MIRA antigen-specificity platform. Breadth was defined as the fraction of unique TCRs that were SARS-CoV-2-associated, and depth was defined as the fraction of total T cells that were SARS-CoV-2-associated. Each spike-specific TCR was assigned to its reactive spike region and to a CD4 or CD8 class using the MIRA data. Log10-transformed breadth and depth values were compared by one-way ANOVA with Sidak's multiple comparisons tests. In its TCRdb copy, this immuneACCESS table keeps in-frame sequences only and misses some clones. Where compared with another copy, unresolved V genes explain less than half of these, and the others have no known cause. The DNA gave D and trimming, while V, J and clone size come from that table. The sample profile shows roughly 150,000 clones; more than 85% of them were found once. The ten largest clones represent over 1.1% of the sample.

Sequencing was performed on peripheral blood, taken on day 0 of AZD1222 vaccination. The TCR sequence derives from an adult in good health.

For the CDR3, the sequence is CASGGDSSGNTIYF. The nucleotide sequence is given as TGTGCCAGCGGGGGGGACAGCTCTGGAAACACCATATATTTT. The receptor chain draws on TRBV28 and TRBJ1-3; the junction holds 7 bases that match TRBD1. The CDR3 covers 14 residues, taking in both the cysteine and the phenylalanine. Here the CDR3 DNA is all that survives: 42 bases in frame from base 1. CDR1 and CDR2 are drawn from the germline V gene: MDHEN, SYDVKM. The junction shows trimming of 8 bases on V and 0 bases on J, and the gene matches do not reach 4 bases of it.